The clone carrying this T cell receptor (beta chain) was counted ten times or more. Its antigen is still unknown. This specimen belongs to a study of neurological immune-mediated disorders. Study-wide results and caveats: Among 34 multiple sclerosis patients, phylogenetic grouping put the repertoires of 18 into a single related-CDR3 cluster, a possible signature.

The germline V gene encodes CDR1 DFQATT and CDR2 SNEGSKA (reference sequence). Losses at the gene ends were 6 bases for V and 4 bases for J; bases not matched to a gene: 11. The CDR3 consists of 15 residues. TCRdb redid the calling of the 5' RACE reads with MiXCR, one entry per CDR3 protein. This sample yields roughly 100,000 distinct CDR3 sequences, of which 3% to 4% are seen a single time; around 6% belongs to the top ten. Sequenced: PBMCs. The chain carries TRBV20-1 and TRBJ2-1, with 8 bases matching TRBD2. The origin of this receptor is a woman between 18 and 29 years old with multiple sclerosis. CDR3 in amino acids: CSAPPPVAGYNEQFF. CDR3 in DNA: TGCAGTGCCCCCCCGCCGGTAGCGGGGTACAATGAGCAGTTCTTC.